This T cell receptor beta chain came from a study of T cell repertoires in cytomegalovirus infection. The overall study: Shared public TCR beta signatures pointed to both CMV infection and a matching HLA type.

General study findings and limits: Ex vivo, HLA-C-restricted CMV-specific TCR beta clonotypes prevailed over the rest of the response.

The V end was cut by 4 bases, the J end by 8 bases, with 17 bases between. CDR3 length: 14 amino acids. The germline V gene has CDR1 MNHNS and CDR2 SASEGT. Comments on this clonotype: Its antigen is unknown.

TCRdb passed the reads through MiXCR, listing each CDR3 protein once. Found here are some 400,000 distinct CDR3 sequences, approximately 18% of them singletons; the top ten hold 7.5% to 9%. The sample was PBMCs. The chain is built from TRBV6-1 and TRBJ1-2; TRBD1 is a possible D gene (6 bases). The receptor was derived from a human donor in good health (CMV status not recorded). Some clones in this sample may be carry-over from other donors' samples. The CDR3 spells CASSGPRGFGGYTF. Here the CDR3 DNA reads TGTGCCAGCAGTGGACCCAGGGGTTTTGGCGGCTACACCTTC.